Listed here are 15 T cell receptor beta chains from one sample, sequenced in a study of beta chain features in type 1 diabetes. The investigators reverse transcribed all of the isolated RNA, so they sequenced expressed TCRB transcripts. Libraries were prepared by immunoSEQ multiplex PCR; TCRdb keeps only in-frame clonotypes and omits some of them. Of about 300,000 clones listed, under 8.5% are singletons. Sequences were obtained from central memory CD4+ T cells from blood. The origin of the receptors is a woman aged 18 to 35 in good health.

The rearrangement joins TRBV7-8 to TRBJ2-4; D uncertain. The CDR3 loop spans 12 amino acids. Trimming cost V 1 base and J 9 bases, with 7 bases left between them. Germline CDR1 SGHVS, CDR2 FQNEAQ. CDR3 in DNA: TGTGCCAGCAGCTTAGACCGCCGCATTCAGTACTTC. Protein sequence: CASSLDRRIQYF. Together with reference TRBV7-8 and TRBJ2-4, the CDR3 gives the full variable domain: GAGVSQSPRYKVAKRGQDVALRCDPISGHVSLFWYQQALGQGPEFLTYFQNEAQLDKSGLPSDRFFAERPEGSVSTLKIQRTQQEDSAVYLCASSLDRRIQYFGAGTRLSVL.

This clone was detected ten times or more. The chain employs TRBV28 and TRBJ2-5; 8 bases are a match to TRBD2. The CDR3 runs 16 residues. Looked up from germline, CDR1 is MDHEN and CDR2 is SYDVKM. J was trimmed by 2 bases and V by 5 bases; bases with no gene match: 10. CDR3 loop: CASSPGLGVKQETQYF. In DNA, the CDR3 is TGTGCCAGCAGTCCGGGACTAGGTGTGAAACAAGAGACCCAGTACTTC.

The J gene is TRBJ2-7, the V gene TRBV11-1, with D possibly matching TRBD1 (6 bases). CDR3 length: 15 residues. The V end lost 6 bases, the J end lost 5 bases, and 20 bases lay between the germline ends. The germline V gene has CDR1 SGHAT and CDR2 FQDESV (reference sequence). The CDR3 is CASSKMVAQGNEQYF. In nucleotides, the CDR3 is TGTGCCAGCAGTAAGATGGTGGCGCAGGGGAACGAGCAGTACTTC.

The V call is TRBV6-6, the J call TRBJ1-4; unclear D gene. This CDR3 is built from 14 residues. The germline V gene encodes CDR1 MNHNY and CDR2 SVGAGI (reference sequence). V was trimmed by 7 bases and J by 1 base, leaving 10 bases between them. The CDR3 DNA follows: TGTGCCAGCAAATTCATGGAAACTAATGAAAAACTGTTTTTT. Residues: CASKFMETNEKLFF.

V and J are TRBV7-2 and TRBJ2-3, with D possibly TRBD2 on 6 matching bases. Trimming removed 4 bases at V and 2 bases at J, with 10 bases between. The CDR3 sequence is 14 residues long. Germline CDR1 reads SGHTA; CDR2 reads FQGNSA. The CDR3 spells CASSWDSHTDTQYF. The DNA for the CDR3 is TGTGCCAGCAGCTGGGACTCCCACACAGATACGCAGTATTTT. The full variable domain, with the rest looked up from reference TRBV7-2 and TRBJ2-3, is GAGVSQSPSNKVTEKGKDVELRCDPISGHTALYWYRQSLGQGLEFLIYFQGNSAPDKSGLPSDRFSAERTGGSVSTLTIQRTQQEDSAVYLCASSWDSHTDTQYFGPGTRLTVL.

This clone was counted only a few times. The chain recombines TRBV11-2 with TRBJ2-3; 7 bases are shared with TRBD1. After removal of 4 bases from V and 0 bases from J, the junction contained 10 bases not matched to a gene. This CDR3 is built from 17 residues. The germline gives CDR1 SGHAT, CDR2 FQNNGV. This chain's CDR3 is CASSSEGTASSTDTQYF. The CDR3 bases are TGTGCCAGCAGCTCGGAAGGGACAGCCTCTAGCACAGATACGCAGTATTTT.

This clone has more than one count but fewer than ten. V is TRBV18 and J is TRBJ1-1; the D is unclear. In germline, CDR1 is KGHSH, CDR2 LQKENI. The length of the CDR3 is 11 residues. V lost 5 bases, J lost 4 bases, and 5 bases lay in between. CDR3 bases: TGTGCCAGCTCATCCCTCACTGAAGCTTTCTTT. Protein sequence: CASSSLTEAFF. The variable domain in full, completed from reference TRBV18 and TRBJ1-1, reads NAGVMQNPRHLVRRRGQEARLRCSPMKGHSHVYWYRQLPEEGLKFMVYLQKENIIDESGMPKERFSAEFPKEGPSILRIQQVVRGDSAAYFCASSSLTEAFFGQGTRLTVV.

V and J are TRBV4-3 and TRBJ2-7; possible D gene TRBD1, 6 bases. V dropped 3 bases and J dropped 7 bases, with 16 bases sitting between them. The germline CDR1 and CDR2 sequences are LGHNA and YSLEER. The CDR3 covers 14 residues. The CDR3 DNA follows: TGCGCCAGCAGCCATAATTTTCCAGGGGATGAGCAGTACTTC. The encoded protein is CASSHNFPGDEQYF.

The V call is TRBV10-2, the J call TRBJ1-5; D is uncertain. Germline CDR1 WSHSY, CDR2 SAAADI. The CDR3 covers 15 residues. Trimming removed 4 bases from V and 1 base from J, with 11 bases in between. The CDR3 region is CASSVNPFSNQPQHF. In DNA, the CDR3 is TGCGCCAGCAGTGTTAACCCGTTCAGCAATCAGCCCCAGCATTTT.

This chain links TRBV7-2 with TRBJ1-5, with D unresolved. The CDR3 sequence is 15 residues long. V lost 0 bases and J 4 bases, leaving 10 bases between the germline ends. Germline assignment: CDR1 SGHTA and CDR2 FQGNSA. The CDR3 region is CASSLAPTGNQPQHF. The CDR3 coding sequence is TGTGCCAGCAGCTTAGCGCCCACGGGGAATCAGCCCCAGCATTTT.

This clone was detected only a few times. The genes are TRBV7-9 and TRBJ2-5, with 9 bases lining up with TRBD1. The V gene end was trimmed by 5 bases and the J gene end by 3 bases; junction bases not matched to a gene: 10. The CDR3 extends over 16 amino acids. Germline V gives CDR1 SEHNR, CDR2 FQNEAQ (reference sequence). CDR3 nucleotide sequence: TGTGCCAGCAGCCATCTCCCCGGGACAGGGAAAGAGACCCAGTACTTC. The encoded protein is CASSHLPGTGKETQYF.

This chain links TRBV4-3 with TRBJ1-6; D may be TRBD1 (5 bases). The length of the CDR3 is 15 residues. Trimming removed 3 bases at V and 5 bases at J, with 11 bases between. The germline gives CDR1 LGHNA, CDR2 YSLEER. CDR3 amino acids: CASSHPGRNNSPLHF. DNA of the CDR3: TGCGCCAGCAGCCACCCGGGACGTAATAATTCACCCCTCCACTTT.

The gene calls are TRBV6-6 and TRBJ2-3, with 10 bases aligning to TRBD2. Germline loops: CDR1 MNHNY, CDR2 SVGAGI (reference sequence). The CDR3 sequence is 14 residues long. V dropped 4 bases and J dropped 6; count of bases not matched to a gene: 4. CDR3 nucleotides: TGTGCCAGCAGTTTAGCGGGGGGTGATGATACGCAGTATTTT. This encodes CASSLAGGDDTQYF.

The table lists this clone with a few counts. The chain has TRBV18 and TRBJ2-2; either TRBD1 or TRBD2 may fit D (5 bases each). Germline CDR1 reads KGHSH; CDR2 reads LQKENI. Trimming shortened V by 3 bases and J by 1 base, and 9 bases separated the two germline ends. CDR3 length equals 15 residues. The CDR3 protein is CASSPSGQNTGELFF. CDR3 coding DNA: TGTGCCAGCTCACCTTCGGGGCAGAACACCGGGGAGCTGTTTTTT. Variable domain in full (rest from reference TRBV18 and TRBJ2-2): NAGVMQNPRHLVRRRGQEARLRCSPMKGHSHVYWYRQLPEEGLKFMVYLQKENIIDESGMPKERFSAEFPKEGPSILRIQQVVRGDSAAYFCASSPSGQNTGELFFGEGSRLTVL.

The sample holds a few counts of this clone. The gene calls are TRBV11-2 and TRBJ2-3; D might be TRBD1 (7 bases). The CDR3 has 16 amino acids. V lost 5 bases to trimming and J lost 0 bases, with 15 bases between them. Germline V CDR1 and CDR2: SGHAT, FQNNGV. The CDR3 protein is CASSLSSGGSTDTQYF. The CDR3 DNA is TGTGCCAGCAGCCTTTCCTCAGGGGGGAGCACAGATACGCAGTATTTT.